These 5 T cell receptor beta chains came from one sample sequenced in a study of cytomegalovirus exposure and HLA in healthy donors. TCRdb's table, derived via immunoSEQ multiplex PCR, lists solely in-frame clones and lacks some. The repertoire holds approximately 120,000 clones, with roughly 89% as singletons. The sequencing sample was made of PBMCs. The receptors come from a woman between 18 and 29 years old in good health and CMV-seronegative.

This clone showed up just a few times. The chain joins TRBV15 to TRBJ2-7; D may be TRBD1 (5 bases). From germline, CDR1 is LNHNV and CDR2 YYDKDF (reference sequence). This CDR3 spans 16 amino acids. V lost 6 bases to trimming and J lost 5 bases, with 23 bases between them. Written as DNA, the CDR3 is TGTGCCACCAGTGTTAATCTTGGCGACAGCTCTGACGAGCAGTACTTC. Translation: CATSVNLGDSSDEQYF.

The chain joins TRBV7-9 to TRBJ1-2; 7 positions match TRBD1. Germline CDR1 reads SEHNR; CDR2 reads FQNEAQ (reference sequence). The J segment lost 4 bases and the V segment lost 3 bases, leaving 14 bases of the junction unmatched. This CDR3 contains 17 residues. The CDR3 loop reads CASSLALTGVGLYGYTF. The CDR3 nucleotides are TGTGCCAGCAGCTTGGCCTTAACAGGGGTAGGACTCTATGGCTACACCTTC.

The chain couples TRBV6-6 to TRBJ1-1; 7 bases align to TRBD1. CDR1 is MNHNY and CDR2 is SVGAGI in the germline V gene (reference sequence). The J segment lost 5 bases and the V segment lost 5 bases, leaving 8 bases of the junction unmatched. CDR3 length: 14 residues. CDR3 DNA: TGTGCCAGCAGTCAAGAGACAGGGCTGACTGAAGCTTTCTTT. Encoded protein: CASSQETGLTEAFF.

The chain has TRBV15 and TRBJ2-3; D may be TRBD1 (7 bases). The CDR3 covers 17 residues. V was trimmed by 2 bases and J by 6 bases, leaving 21 bases between them. Germline V gene lookup returns CDR1 LNHNV and CDR2 YYDKDF (reference sequence). CDR3: CATSRSIRTGAGDTQYF. CDR3 DNA sequence: TGTGCCACCAGCAGATCTATTCGGACAGGAGCGGGCGATACGCAGTATTTT. Using reference TRBV15 and TRBJ2-3 for the parts outside the CDR3, the full variable domain is DAMVIQNPRYQVTQFGKPVTLSCSQTLNHNVMYWYQQKSSQAPKLLFHYYDKDFNNEADTPDNFQSRRPNTSFCFLDIRSPGLGDTAMYLCATSRSIRTGAGDTQYFGPGTRLTVL.

The V and J genes are TRBV9 and TRBJ1-1; D is uncertain. Germline loops: CDR1 SGDLS, CDR2 YYNGEE. This CDR3 has 14 residues. The ends were cut back, 0 bases at V and 5 bases at J, with 11 bases in the middle. DNA of the CDR3: TGTGCCAGCAGCGTAGCTTTATCGGGGACTGAAGCTTTCTTT. Amino acid sequence: CASSVALSGTEAFF.